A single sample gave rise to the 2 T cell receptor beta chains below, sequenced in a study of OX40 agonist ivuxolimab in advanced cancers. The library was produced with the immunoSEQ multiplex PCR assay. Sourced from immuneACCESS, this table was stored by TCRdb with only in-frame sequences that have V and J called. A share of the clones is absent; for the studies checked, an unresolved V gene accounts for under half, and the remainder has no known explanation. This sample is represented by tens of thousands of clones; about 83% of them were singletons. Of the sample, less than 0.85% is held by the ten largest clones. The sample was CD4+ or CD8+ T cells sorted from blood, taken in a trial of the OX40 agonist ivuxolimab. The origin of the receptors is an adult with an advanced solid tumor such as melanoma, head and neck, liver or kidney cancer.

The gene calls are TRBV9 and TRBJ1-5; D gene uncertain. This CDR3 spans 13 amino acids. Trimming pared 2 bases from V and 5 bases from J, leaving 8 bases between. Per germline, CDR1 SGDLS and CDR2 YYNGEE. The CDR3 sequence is CASSVDPHQPQHF. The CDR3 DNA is TGTGCCAGCAGCGTCGACCCTCATCAGCCCCAGCATTTT.

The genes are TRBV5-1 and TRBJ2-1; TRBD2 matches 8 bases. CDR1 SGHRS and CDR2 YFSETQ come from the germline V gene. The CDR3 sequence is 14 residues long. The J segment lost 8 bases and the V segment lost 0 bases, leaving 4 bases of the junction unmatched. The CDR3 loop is CASSLDGRADEQFF. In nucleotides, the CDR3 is TGCGCCAGCAGCTTGGACGGGAGGGCCGATGAGCAGTTCTTC.